Below are 14 T cell receptor beta chains sequenced from a single sample in a study of cytomegalovirus exposure and HLA in healthy donors. With 60 Vbeta and 13 Jbeta primers, the PCR was carried out. Using immunoSEQ multiplex PCR, the repertoire was profiled, and TCRdb retains in-frame clones only, with some absent. Of roughly 100,000 clones in the sample, roughly three quarters are singletons; the top ten hold 9.6%. Sequencing was done on a sample of PBMCs. The receptors were gathered from a male donor in good health and CMV-seropositive.

This sequence joins TRBV6-1 and TRBJ1-4; D possibly corresponds to TRBD1 (6 bases). The CDR3 has 14 amino acids. From germline, CDR1 is MNHNS and CDR2 SASEGT. V was pared by 3 bases and J by 8 bases, with 13 bases between. CDR3 sequence: CASSDRDNGEKLFF. CDR3 DNA sequence: TGTGCCAGCAGTGACCGGGACAACGGCGAAAAACTGTTTTTT.

The chain links TRBV20-1 to TRBJ1-1; tentatively, D is TRBD1 (5 bases). Germline V gene sequence: CDR1 DFQATT, CDR2 SNEGSKA (reference sequence). With 4 bases removed from V and 5 bases from J, the gap between germline ends came to 8 bases. This CDR3 is built from 11 residues. The CDR3 loop is CSAIGETEAFF. The DNA of the CDR3 is TGCAGTGCTATAGGGGAAACTGAAGCTTTCTTT.

This chain joins TRBV2 and TRBJ2-3; 10 bases are shared with TRBD1. This CDR3 region has 15 residues. The V segment lost 6 bases and the J segment 3 bases; nucleotides outside the gene matches: 6. Germline loops: CDR1 SNHLY, CDR2 FYNNEI. CDR3 amino acids: CASSVLGQGTDTQYF. The CDR3 DNA sequence: TGTGCCAGCAGCGTCCTGGGACAGGGGACAGATACGCAGTATTTT. The full variable domain, rest sourced from reference TRBV2 and TRBJ2-3, is EPEVTQTPSHQVTQMGQEVILRCVPISNHLYFYWYRQILGQKVEFLVSFYNNEISEKSEIFDDQFSVERPDGSNFTLKIRSTKLEDSAMYFCASSVLGQGTDTQYFGPGTRLTVL.

This clone was recorded only once. The CDR3 sequence is CASSSTGRTEAFF. The CDR3 DNA reads TGTGCCAGCAGCTCGACTGGCAGAACTGAAGCTTTCTTT. This sequence joins TRBV7-3 and TRBJ1-1; D not certain. Trimming took off 4 bases at V and 5 bases at J, with 11 bases between the two ends. The CDR3 spans 13 residues. The V gene's germline CDR1 is SGHTA and CDR2 FQGTGA. Supplemented by reference TRBV7-3 and TRBJ1-1, the full variable domain reads GAGVSQTPSNKVTEKGKYVELRCDPISGHTALYWYRQSLGQGPEFLIYFQGTGAADDSGLPNDRFFAVRPEGSVSTLKIQRTERGDSAVYLCASSSTGRTEAFFGQGTRLTVV.

The J gene is TRBJ2-7, the V gene TRBV28; weak D call: TRBD2 (6 bases). V was pared by 6 bases and J by 6 bases, with 18 bases between. The CDR3 runs 14 residues. The germline V gene has CDR1 MDHEN and CDR2 SYDVKM. The CDR3 loop is CASSHGTAFGEQYF. For the CDR3, the DNA is TGTGCCAGCAGCCACGGGACTGCGTTTGGCGAGCAGTACTTC.

V gene TRBV7-8 combines with J gene TRBJ1-1; maybe TRBD1 (5 bases). The CDR3 runs to 14 residues. V was trimmed by 6 bases and J by 3 bases, leaving 14 bases between them. Germline loops: CDR1 SGHVS, CDR2 FQNEAQ. Here the CDR3 DNA reads TGTGCCAGCAGTTCGGGGGTTACGGACACTGAAGCTTTCTTT. It yields the protein CASSSGVTDTEAFF.

This chain connects TRBV6-6 to TRBJ2-5, with 9 bases that match TRBD2. Near its end, the DNA agrees better with TRBJ2-7, so the J call may be wrong. Germline CDR1 MNHNY, CDR2 SVGAGI (reference sequence). The CDR3 is 16 residues long. The CDR3 DNA sequence: TGTGCCAGCACCACAAGTCGAGCGGGAGGTATCTACGAGCAGTACTTC. Protein: CASTTSRAGGIYEQYF.

J is TRBJ2-2 and V is TRBV5-4, with 7 bases fitting TRBD2. Per the germline V gene, CDR1 is SGHNT and CDR2 is YYREEE (reference sequence). The CDR3 spans 15 residues. V gave up 5 bases and J gave up 3 bases; unmatched junction bases: 7. CDR3 coding DNA: TGTGCCAGCAGGCCGGGGGGTGTGGACACCGGGGAGCTGTTTTTT. Encoded protein: CASRPGGVDTGELFF. Drawing the rest from reference TRBV5-4 and TRBJ2-2, the complete variable domain is ETGVTQSPTHLIKTRGQQVTLRCSSQSGHNTVSWYQQALGQGPQFIFQYYREEENGRGNFPPRFSGLQFPNYSSELNVNALELDDSALYLCASRPGGVDTGELFFGEGSRLTVL.

This chain connects TRBV5-1 to TRBJ2-3, with D possibly TRBD1 on 5 matching bases. Germline values: CDR1 SGHRS, CDR2 YFSETQ. The CDR3 totals 17 residues. V lost 3 bases to trimming and J lost 4 bases, with 21 bases between them. The CDR3 region has the DNA TGCGCCAGCAGCTCCACGTTCCAGGGATCCGTGGCAGATACGCAGTATTTT. Protein: CASSSTFQGSVADTQYF.

This clone was seen once. The V and J genes are TRBV28 and TRBJ2-3; 9 nucleotides match TRBD1. Germline V gene data show CDR1 as MDHEN and CDR2 as SYDVKM. The V segment lost 6 bases and the J segment 4 bases; nucleotides outside the gene matches: 8. The CDR3 is 15 amino acids. The CDR3 reads CASRSSGQGADTQYF. DNA for the CDR3: TGTGCCAGCAGATCATCGGGACAGGGTGCAGATACGCAGTATTTT. Complete variable domain (other parts from reference TRBV28 and TRBJ2-3): DVKVTQSSRYLVKRTGEKVFLECVQDMDHENMFWYRQDPGLGLRLIYFSYDVKMKEKGDIPEGYSVSREKKERFSLILESASTNQTSMYLCASRSSGQGADTQYFGPGTRLTVL.

Turning to this clone: Other DNA sequences of this sample code for an identical CDR3. The chain recombines TRBV14 with TRBJ2-3; 10 bases are shared with TRBD2. CDR1 SGHDN and CDR2 FVKESK come from the germline V gene. V gave up 2 bases and J gave up 1 base; unmatched junction bases: 0. The CDR3 contains 15 residues. CDR3 DNA sequence: TGTGCCAGCAGCCAACTAGCGGGAGGCACAGATACGCAGTATTTT. Translation gives CASSQLAGGTDTQYF.

This clone was counted a few times. The V gene is TRBV7-3, the J gene TRBJ2-7; D gene ambiguous. From germline, CDR1 is SGHTA and CDR2 FQGTGA. V shed 8 bases and J shed 4 bases, with 3 bases lying between them. CDR3 length equals 9 residues. For the CDR3, the DNA is TGTGCCAGCCATTACGAGCAGTACTTC. Translated: CASHYEQYF.

This clone was counted between two and nine times. V and J are TRBV6-1 and TRBJ2-7; 11 bases are shared with TRBD2. The CDR3 has 15 amino acids. Germline-derived CDR1 and CDR2 are MNHNS and SASEGT. V lost 4 bases, J lost 7 bases, and 9 bases stayed unmatched. The CDR3 DNA is TGTGCCAGCAGTGCCTTCTCTAGCGGGAGGAGTGAGCAGTACTTC. Amino acid sequence: CASSAFSSGRSEQYF.

The rearrangement links TRBV29-1 to TRBJ2-7; TRBD2 is a possible D gene (6 bases). The CDR3 has 15 residues. The V gene's germline CDR1 is SQVTM and CDR2 ANQGSEA. Trimming cost V 6 bases and J 4 bases, with 22 bases left between them. CDR3 loop: CSVAARGDSRYEQYF. CDR3 DNA: TGCAGCGTCGCCGCTAGAGGGGACTCTAGGTACGAGCAGTACTTC.